Here is one T cell receptor beta chain with its context. Genes here carry mouse names. Read data end 1 residue before the CDR3 end; the end is taken from the germline J gene. Germline lookup yields CDR1 LGHNA and CDR2 YNLKQL (reference sequence). J was trimmed by 0 bases and V by 5 bases; bases with no gene match: 4. The CDR3 runs to 15 residues. The sample belongs to a study of tissue T cells after allogeneic stem cell transplantation. Produced via immunoSEQ multiplex PCR; TCRdb's table is partial and in-frame only. The sample consists of tens of thousands of clones, approximately 70% of them appearing once.

Sequencing input: sorted cells pooled from one or two spleens. The chain carries TRBV5 and TRBJ1-3; 7 nucleotides line up with TRBD1. The receptor's source is a pool of C57BL/6 mice in good health. CDR3 DNA, as far as it was read: TGTGCCAGCAGCTCCGGGACAGCTTCTGGAAATACGCTCTAT. Translated: CASSSGTASGNTLY. The whole CDR3 reads CASSSGTASGNTLYF.